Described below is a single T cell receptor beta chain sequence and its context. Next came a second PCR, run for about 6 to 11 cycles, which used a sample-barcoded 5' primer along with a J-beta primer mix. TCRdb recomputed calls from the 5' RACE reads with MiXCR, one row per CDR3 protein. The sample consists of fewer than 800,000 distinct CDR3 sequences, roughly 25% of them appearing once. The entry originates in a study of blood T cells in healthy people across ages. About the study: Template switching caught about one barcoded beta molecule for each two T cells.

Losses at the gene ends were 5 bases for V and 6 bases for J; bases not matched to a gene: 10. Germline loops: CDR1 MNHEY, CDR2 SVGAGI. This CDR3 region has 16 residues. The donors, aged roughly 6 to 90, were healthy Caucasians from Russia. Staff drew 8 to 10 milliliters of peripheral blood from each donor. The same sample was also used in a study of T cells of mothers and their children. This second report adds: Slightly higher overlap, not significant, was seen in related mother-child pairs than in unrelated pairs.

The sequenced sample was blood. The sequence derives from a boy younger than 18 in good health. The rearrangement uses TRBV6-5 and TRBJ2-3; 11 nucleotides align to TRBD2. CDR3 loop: CASSGIAGGPPDTQYF. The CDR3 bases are TGTGCCAGCAGTGGTATAGCGGGAGGGCCCCCGGATACGCAGTATTTT.